This TCR beta chain was identified in a study of CD8+CD57+ T cells in acquired aplastic anemia. Patients chosen for sequencing had shown CD8+CD57+ cell expansion by flow cytometry. With no exception, the patients had severe acquired aplastic anemia. CDR1 and CDR2 (germline): SEHNR, FQNEAQ (reference sequence). The CDR3 has 19 residues. The trim removed 0 bases at V and 4 bases at J, leaving 11 bases unmatched. Template material for TCR beta VDJ and CDR3 profiling consisted of genomic DNA. TCRdb recomputed calls from the reads with MiXCR, one row per CDR3 protein. The sample holds under 350,000 distinct CDR3 sequences, 45% to 65% seen once.

The clonotype originates from a human donor with aplastic anemia. The rearrangement uses TRBV7-9 and TRBJ2-6; 8 bases fit TRBD2. Sequenced: sorted CD4+, CD8+, or CD8+CD57+ T cells (not recorded which) from PBMCs. The CDR3 DNA reads as TGTGCCAGCAGCTTAGCTTTTAGCGGGAAATTGAAGGGGGCCAACGTCCTGACTTTC. It codes for CASSLAFSGKLKGANVLTF.